Following are 14 T cell receptor beta chains from one sample sequenced in a study of human T cells and chemical hapten exposure. This sample's time point: pre-sensitization, week 0. Treatment given: therapeutic diphenylcyclopropenone sensitization with weekly scalp DPC. MiXCR, applied by TCRdb to the RACE reads, yields one record per CDR3 protein. The data show about 120,000 distinct CDR3 sequences, about 13% seen once. Sequenced here: whole blood, sampled in connection with sensitization to the hapten diphenylcyclopropenone (DPC). All receptors derive from a woman aged 18-29 years with alopecia areata. Some clones in this sample may be carry-over from other donors' samples.

This clonotype has a handful of counts. The genes are TRBV12-3 or TRBV12-4 and TRBJ1-6; no clear D. V lost 7 bases to trimming and J lost 2 bases, with 12 bases between them. The CDR3 consists of 15 residues. Written as DNA, the CDR3 is TGTGCCAGCACCCGGAAGTATCCCTATAATTCACCCCTCCACTTT. It translates to CASTRKYPYNSPLHF.

This clonotype appeared a few times. The J gene is TRBJ2-3, the V gene TRBV20-1, with D possibly matching TRBD1 (7 bases). The germline V and J ends were trimmed by 6 bases and 2 bases, with 15 bases remaining between them. The CDR3 contains 14 residues. The germline CDR1 and CDR2 sequences are DFQATT and SNEGSKA (reference sequence). The CDR3 region has the DNA TGCAGTGCGGCCAGGGGGGCTACCACAGATACGCAGTATTTT. It specifies CSAARGATTDTQYF.

This clonotype came up a few times. The genes are TRBV25-1 and TRBJ2-5; 7 nucleotides align to TRBD1. The germline CDR1 and CDR2 sequences are MGHDK and SYGVNS. This CDR3 has 15 residues. Trimming cost V 2 bases and J 3 bases; bases outside gene matches: 6. CDR3 region: CASSEVLTGEETQYF. The CDR3 DNA is TGTGCCAGCAGTGAAGTCCTCACAGGGGAAGAGACCCAGTACTTC.

The rearrangement joins TRBV5-1 to TRBJ2-5; D call uncertain. The V and J ends lost 7 bases and 4 bases respectively, with 17 bases between them. Per the germline V gene, CDR1 is SGHRS and CDR2 is YFSETQ. The CDR3 covers 14 residues. CDR3 region: CASARSPSPETQYF. The CDR3 nucleotides are TGCGCCAGCGCTAGGTCCCCGAGCCCAGAGACCCAGTACTTC.

Note on this clonotype: A much larger clone differs by one base, so this may be a read error. The rearrangement uses TRBV6-2 or TRBV6-3 and TRBJ1-1; unclear D gene. Germline V lookup: CDR1 MNHEY, CDR2 SVGEGT. The germline V and J ends were trimmed by 7 bases and 0 bases, with 24 bases remaining between them. The CDR3 loop spans 18 amino acids. CDR3 protein: CASNTNLLGWAVNTEAFF. The CDR3 DNA is TGTGCCAGCAACACCAACCTATTAGGGTGGGCTGTGAACACTGAAGCTTTCTTT.

This chain links TRBV7-8 with TRBJ2-5, with no clear D. The CDR3 covers 15 residues. The V gene's germline CDR1 is SGHVS and CDR2 FQNEAQ. Trimming left V 4 bases short and J 1 base short, with 13 bases between. The CDR3 reads CASSSRSVIQETQYF. Written as DNA, the CDR3 is TGTGCCAGCAGCTCCCGGTCAGTCATCCAAGAGACCCAGTACTTC.

This clonotype was picked up a small number of times. V is TRBV9 and J is TRBJ1-1; D gene uncertain. The germline V gene has CDR1 SGDLS and CDR2 YYNGEE. The CDR3 has 13 amino acids. Trimming left V 6 bases short and J 1 base short, with 10 bases between. In DNA form, the CDR3 reads TGTGCCAGCACCCCCTTTGGGAACACTGAAGCTTTCTTT. Translation: CASTPFGNTEAFF.

This clonotype was detected only a few times. J is TRBJ1-5 and V is TRBV27; 8 positions match TRBD1. This CDR3 region has 17 residues. Germline lookup yields CDR1 MNHEY and CDR2 SMNVEV (reference sequence). Trimming removed 4 bases from V and 2 bases from J; junction bases left unmatched: 10. CDR3 in DNA: TGTGCCAGCAGTTATACCCGCGACAGGGGCGGCAATCAGCCCCAGCATTTT. The encoded protein is CASSYTRDRGGNQPQHF.

This clonotype was counted ten times or more. The chain couples TRBV12-3 or TRBV12-4 to TRBJ2-5; the D call may be TRBD1 or TRBD2 (6 bases each). The CDR3 covers 15 residues. V gave up 8 bases and J gave up 3 bases, with 19 bases separating them. Here the CDR3 reads CASSSRGTLKETQYF. CDR3 sequence (DNA): TGTGCCAGCTCCTCAAGGGGGACTTTAAAAGAGACCCAGTACTTC.

The V and J genes are TRBV18 and TRBJ1-6; D is unclear. V dropped 3 bases and J dropped 8 bases, with 8 bases sitting between them. The germline V gene has CDR1 KGHSH and CDR2 LQKENI. This CDR3 has 13 amino acids. The CDR3 sequence: CASSPDRDSPLHF. The DNA of the CDR3 is TGTGCCAGCTCACCCGATAGAGATTCACCCCTCCACTTT.

CDR3 protein: CASSDCPEAFF. Here the CDR3 DNA reads TGTGCCAGCAGCGATTGTCCTGAAGCTTTCTTT. The chain employs TRBV21-1 and TRBJ1-1. TRBV21-1 is annotated as a pseudogene. The CDR3 extends over 11 amino acids.

This clonotype has more than one count but fewer than ten. The V and J genes are TRBV20-1 and TRBJ1-1, with D perhaps matching TRBD1 (5 bases). Germline CDR1 and CDR2: DFQATT and SNEGSKA (reference sequence). With 0 bases removed from V and 2 bases from J, the gap between germline ends came to 13 bases. The CDR3 is made up of 15 amino acids. CDR3 loop: CSARDYGGVNTEAFF. The CDR3 bases are TGCAGTGCTAGAGATTATGGGGGAGTCAACACTGAAGCTTTCTTT.

A few counts support this clonotype. The genes are TRBV4-3 and TRBJ1-4; D possibly corresponds to TRBD1 (5 bases). Germline-derived CDR1 and CDR2 are LGHNA and YSLEER. The CDR3 has 15 amino acids. With 3 bases removed from V and 8 bases from J, the gap between germline ends came to 16 bases. The CDR3 sequence is CASSQDPLGLEKLFF. The CDR3, as DNA: TGCGCCAGCAGCCAGGATCCCCTGGGACTCGAAAAACTGTTTTTT.

The CDR3 nucleotides read TGTGCCAGCAGCCAAGACTGGCGGGGGGTACCAGATACGCAGTATTTT. This codes for CASSQDWRGVPDTQYF. The gene calls are TRBV3-1 and TRBJ2-3, with 8 bases lining up with TRBD2. The J segment lost 4 bases and the V segment lost 0 bases, leaving 6 bases of the junction unmatched. This CDR3 has 16 amino acids. Germline-derived CDR1 and CDR2 are LGHDT and YNNKEL (reference sequence).